These T cell receptor beta chains were read from a single sample in a study of blood T cell repertoires in COVID-19. Sequencing was performed with immunoSEQ multiplex PCR; in TCRdb, only in-frame clones are kept and a portion is missing. Of 55,000 to 75,000 clones listed, nearly 90% are singletons. The sequenced sample was peripheral blood. These receptors were obtained from a man in his 60s with acute or convalescent COVID-19. CDR3s include the opening cysteine and the closing phenylalanine or tryptophan. A D gene is named only where the DNA matches it firmly. Clone sizes are given selectively: once, few, many, or a class where the clone is expanded.

CDR3nt: TGTGCCACCACGGGAGGGGGCGCTGGAAACACCATATATTTT
CDR3aa: CATTGGGAGNTIYF
d_gene: TRBD1
j_gene: TRBJ1-3
abundance: -
v_gene: TRBV3-1/TRBV3-2

CDR3nt: TGTGCCTGCCAATGGGATAGCGTCGTCCACTTC
CDR3aa: CACQWDSVVHF
d_gene: -
j_gene: TRBJ2-7
abundance: once
v_gene: TRBV30

CDR3nt: TGTGCCAGCAGCTCGCGATCTGGGGCTTACACTGAAGCTTTCTTT
CDR3aa: CASSSRSGAYTEAFF
d_gene: -
j_gene: TRBJ1-1
abundance: -
v_gene: TRBV7-2

CDR3nt: TGTGCCACCAGCAGAGGCGGACAGTACTCCTACGAGCAGTACTTC
CDR3aa: CATSRGGQYSYEQYF
d_gene: -
j_gene: TRBJ2-7
abundance: -
v_gene: TRBV15

CDR3nt: TGTGCCAGCAGCTTAGGTACGGTTGACACTGAAGCTTTCTTT
CDR3aa: CASSLGTVDTEAFF
d_gene: -
j_gene: TRBJ1-1
abundance: -
v_gene: TRBV11-2

CDR3nt: TGTGCCAGCAGTCGACAGGTTGGGCGGAATCAGCCCCAGCATTTT
CDR3aa: CASSRQVGRNQPQHF
d_gene: -
j_gene: TRBJ1-5
abundance: -
v_gene: TRBV7-3

CDR3nt: TGTGCCACCAGTGATTCCAAGACAGCGGGGGGGTGGACAGATACGCAGTATTTT
CDR3aa: CATSDSKTAGGWTDTQYF
d_gene: TRBD2
j_gene: TRBJ2-3
abundance: -
v_gene: TRBV24-1

CDR3nt: TGTGCCAGCAGGACGGGAGGGGCCCTGAACACTGAAGCTTTCTTT
CDR3aa: CASRTGGALNTEAFF
d_gene: -
j_gene: TRBJ1-1
abundance: once
v_gene: TRBV9

CDR3nt: TGCGCCAGCAGCTTGGGAGTTAACGGGGGAGCAACTAATGAAAAACTGTTTTTT
CDR3aa: CASSLGVNGGATNEKLFF
d_gene: -
j_gene: TRBJ1-4
abundance: -
v_gene: TRBV5-1

CDR3nt: TGCGCCAGCAGCTTCCTAGTGAACACTGAAGCTTTCTTT
CDR3aa: CASSFLVNTEAFF
d_gene: -
j_gene: TRBJ1-1
abundance: -
v_gene: TRBV5-1

CDR3nt: TGTGCCAGCAGCCGAGGGACTTTTAGCACAGATACGCAGTATTTT
CDR3aa: CASSRGTFSTDTQYF
d_gene: -
j_gene: TRBJ2-3
abundance: few
v_gene: TRBV11-2

CDR3nt: TGTGCCAGCAGCTTGACAGACTACCATGGCTACACCTTC
CDR3aa: CASSLTDYHGYTF
d_gene: -
j_gene: TRBJ1-2
abundance: -
v_gene: TRBV5-8

CDR3nt: TGTGCCAGCAGCCAACCGACAGGGATCAATCAGCCCCAGCATTTT
CDR3aa: CASSQPTGINQPQHF
d_gene: TRBD1
j_gene: TRBJ1-5
abundance: -
v_gene: TRBV6-2/TRBV6-3

CDR3nt: TGTGCCAGCAGCGTAGCCCCCCAGGGCGGCACCGGGGAGCTGTTTTTT
CDR3aa: CASSVAPQGGTGELFF
d_gene: -
j_gene: TRBJ2-2
abundance: few
v_gene: TRBV9

CDR3nt: TGTGCCAGCAGCTTACGGTATGAGACCCAGTACTTC
CDR3aa: CASSLRYETQYF
d_gene: -
j_gene: TRBJ2-5
abundance: -
v_gene: TRBV5-4

CDR3nt: TGTGCCAGCAGTGATTTGGGGGGTGGGGGCTATGGCTACACCTTC
CDR3aa: CASSDLGGGGYGYTF
d_gene: -
j_gene: TRBJ1-2
abundance: once
v_gene: TRBV6-1

CDR3nt: TGTGCCAGCAAAAGGGAGACAGGGGTCAATCAGCCCCAGCATTTT
CDR3aa: CASKRETGVNQPQHF
d_gene: TRBD1
j_gene: TRBJ1-5
abundance: -
v_gene: TRBV2

CDR3nt: TGTGCCAGTCACCGGGACAGGGACTATGGCTACACCTTC
CDR3aa: CASHRDRDYGYTF
d_gene: TRBD1
j_gene: TRBJ1-2
abundance: -
v_gene: TRBV2

CDR3nt: TGCAGCGTTGGTTCAGGAAACGAGCAGTACTTC
CDR3aa: CSVGSGNEQYF
d_gene: -
j_gene: TRBJ2-7
abundance: -
v_gene: TRBV29-1

CDR3nt: TGTGCCAGCAGCTTAGGGGGACAGGTATTCAGCACAGATACGCAGTATTTT
CDR3aa: CASSLGGQVFSTDTQYF
d_gene: TRBD1
j_gene: TRBJ2-3
abundance: -
v_gene: TRBV7-9

CDR3nt: TGTGCCAGCAGCCCGGCGGGCACTTACAATGAGCAGTTCTTC
CDR3aa: CASSPAGTYNEQFF
d_gene: -
j_gene: TRBJ2-1
abundance: -
v_gene: TRBV5-4

CDR3nt: TGCGCCAGCAGCTTGTCAGGGAAGGGGGACTATGGCTACACCTTC
CDR3aa: CASSLSGKGDYGYTF
d_gene: -
j_gene: TRBJ1-2
abundance: few
v_gene: TRBV5-1

CDR3nt: TGTGCCAGCTCGCCCACGACAGGGCCAACAGATACGCAGTATTTT
CDR3aa: CASSPTTGPTDTQYF
d_gene: TRBD1
j_gene: TRBJ2-3
abundance: -
v_gene: TRBV18

CDR3nt: TGCGCCAGCAGCTTACAGGACTCTGGAAACACCATATATTTT
CDR3aa: CASSLQDSGNTIYF
d_gene: -
j_gene: TRBJ1-3
abundance: -
v_gene: TRBV5-1

CDR3nt: TGCAGCGTTGAGGCAGGGAAGACGGGCTACACCTTC
CDR3aa: CSVEAGKTGYTF
d_gene: -
j_gene: TRBJ1-2
abundance: -
v_gene: TRBV29-1

CDR3nt: TGTGCCAGCAGCTTAGGCAGGGTCGCAACTGAAGCTTTCTTT
CDR3aa: CASSLGRVATEAFF
d_gene: -
j_gene: TRBJ1-1
abundance: once
v_gene: TRBV7-9

CDR3nt: TGTGCCAGCTTACAGGGGAAGGGCACAGATACGCAGTATTTT
CDR3aa: CASLQGKGTDTQYF
d_gene: TRBD1
j_gene: TRBJ2-3
abundance: -
v_gene: TRBV2

CDR3nt: TGTGCCAGCAGTGGGCGGGTTGGGAACACCGGGGAGCTGTTTTTT
CDR3aa: CASSGRVGNTGELFF
d_gene: -
j_gene: TRBJ2-2
abundance: -
v_gene: TRBV2

CDR3nt: TGTGCCACCAGGACACCTATGAACACTGAAGCTTTCTTT
CDR3aa: CATRTPMNTEAFF
d_gene: -
j_gene: TRBJ1-1
abundance: few
v_gene: TRBV7-9

CDR3nt: TGCGCCAGCCACCAAGAGGTGTGGGAGCAGTTCTTC
CDR3aa: CASHQEVWEQFF
d_gene: -
j_gene: TRBJ2-1
abundance: -
v_gene: TRBV5-1

CDR3nt: TGTGCCAGCAGCCCTGACAGGGTAATTACAGATACGCAGTATTTT
CDR3aa: CASSPDRVITDTQYF
d_gene: TRBD1
j_gene: TRBJ2-3
abundance: -
v_gene: TRBV5-8

CDR3nt: TGTGCCAGCAGTTCTGGGGACTGGTATTCTGGGGCCAACGTCCTGACTTTC
CDR3aa: CASSSGDWYSGANVLTF
d_gene: -
j_gene: TRBJ2-6
abundance: -
v_gene: TRBV27

CDR3nt: TGTGCCAGCAGCGTAGGGGCAGGAGAGACCCAGTACTTC
CDR3aa: CASSVGAGETQYF
d_gene: -
j_gene: TRBJ2-5
abundance: -
v_gene: TRBV9

CDR3nt: TGTGCCAGCAGTTACTCGCGGGGCTACCCTAACTATGGCTACACCTTC
CDR3aa: CASSYSRGYPNYGYTF
d_gene: -
j_gene: TRBJ1-2
abundance: -
v_gene: TRBV6-5

CDR3nt: TGTGCCAGCAGTTTACTACAGGTGAACACTGAAGCTTTCTTT
CDR3aa: CASSLLQVNTEAFF
d_gene: -
j_gene: TRBJ1-1
abundance: -
v_gene: TRBV2

CDR3nt: TGCAGCTTTCTGGGGGGTGGACCTAACTATGGCTACACCTTC
CDR3aa: CSFLGGGPNYGYTF
d_gene: -
j_gene: TRBJ1-2
abundance: -
v_gene: TRBV29-1

CDR3nt: TGTGCCAGCAGCGAGCAGGGGGCAAATGATGGCTACACCTTC
CDR3aa: CASSEQGANDGYTF
d_gene: TRBD1
j_gene: TRBJ1-2
abundance: -
v_gene: TRBV2

CDR3nt: TGTGCCAGCAGCCCCGGGACAGGGGGCATAGAGCTGTTTTTT
CDR3aa: CASSPGTGGIELFF
d_gene: TRBD1
j_gene: TRBJ2-2
abundance: -
v_gene: TRBV3-1/TRBV3-2

CDR3nt: TGTGCCAGCAGCTTAGTAAGGAGACAGGTCAGGGGCACAGATACGCAGTATTTT
CDR3aa: CASSLVRRQVRGTDTQYF
d_gene: -
j_gene: TRBJ2-3
abundance: -
v_gene: TRBV7-8

CDR3nt: TGTGCCAGCTCACCATGGCAGGGGGCTCAGGGGAGTGAAGCTTTCTTT
CDR3aa: CASSPWQGAQGSEAFF
d_gene: TRBD1
j_gene: TRBJ1-1
abundance: once
v_gene: TRBV18

CDR3nt: TGTGCCAGCAGCCAACGAGCGCCTTCCTACAATGAGCAGTTCTTC
CDR3aa: CASSQRAPSYNEQFF
d_gene: -
j_gene: TRBJ2-1
abundance: -
v_gene: TRBV14

CDR3nt: TGTGCCAGCACGGTGGAGGGGGGGAACTATGGCTACACCTTC
CDR3aa: CASTVEGGNYGYTF
d_gene: -
j_gene: TRBJ1-2
abundance: -
v_gene: TRBV6-1